These T cell receptor beta chains were read from a single sample in a study of shared clonotypes between healthy human individuals. Profiled with immunoSEQ multiplex PCR; TCRdb holds only in-frame clones, not every one. The sample contains about 2.2 million clones, 85% to 95% of which appear only once. Specimen: naive CD8+ T cells from PBMCs. Receptors originate from a young man in good health. Some clones in this sample may be carry-over from other donors' samples. The CDR3 runs from the conserved cysteine through the conserved F or W. D genes are given only for firm matches. Expanded clones get a size class; other rows say once, few or many, or leave the size out.

j_call: TRBJ1-2; clone_size: .; v_call: TRBV27; d_call: TRBD1; cdr3_nt: TGTGCCAGCAGTCCGGGGGGACAGGGGGCGCCAGGCTACACCTTC; cdr3_aa: CASSPGGQGAPGYTF
j_call: TRBJ2-3; clone_size: .; v_call: TRBV13; d_call: .; cdr3_nt: TGTGCCAGCAGCTTAAGGGGGGAAGGCCCCTATCTGGGTACGCAGTATTTT; cdr3_aa: CASSLRGEGPYLGTQYF
j_call: TRBJ1-1; clone_size: .; v_call: TRBV18; d_call: .; cdr3_nt: TGTGCCAGCTCACCCGCCAATGGACAGGAAGCTTTCTTT; cdr3_aa: CASSPANGQEAFF
j_call: TRBJ2-7; clone_size: .; v_call: TRBV7-6; d_call: .; cdr3_nt: TGTGCCAGCAGCTTTCCAGCGGTGTCCTACGAGCAGTACTTC; cdr3_aa: CASSFPAVSYEQYF
j_call: TRBJ1-2; clone_size: .; v_call: TRBV29-1; d_call: .; cdr3_nt: TGCAGCGTTCGAGGGACACCCCCTAACTATGGCTACACCTTC; cdr3_aa: CSVRGTPPNYGYTF
j_call: TRBJ1-1; clone_size: once; v_call: TRBV5-6; d_call: .; cdr3_nt: TGTGCCAGCAGCCAAATGGACAGCACGAACACTGAAGCTTTCTTT; cdr3_aa: CASSQMDSTNTEAFF
j_call: TRBJ1-2; clone_size: .; v_call: TRBV9; d_call: .; cdr3_nt: TGTGCCAGCAGCCCAGGCACAGGTGGGGGCACTTATGGCTACACCTTC; cdr3_aa: CASSPGTGGGTYGYTF
j_call: TRBJ1-1; clone_size: .; v_call: TRBV27; d_call: TRBD1; cdr3_nt: TGTGCCAGCAGACCCGGGACAGGGGGTTTTAAAGCTTTCTTT; cdr3_aa: CASRPGTGGFKAFF
j_call: TRBJ1-1; clone_size: .; v_call: TRBV7-2; d_call: .; cdr3_nt: TGTGCCAGCAGCTTAGCTGGGACGGCTGCTTTCTTT; cdr3_aa: CASSLAGTAAFF
j_call: TRBJ1-1; clone_size: .; v_call: TRBV4-2; d_call: TRBD1; cdr3_nt: TGTGCCAGCAGAGAAGGGACAGCCCCTCGGGCTTTCTTT; cdr3_aa: CASREGTAPRAFF
j_call: TRBJ2-7; clone_size: .; v_call: TRBV11-2; d_call: TRBD1; cdr3_nt: TGTGCCAGCAGCGGGGGGACAGGTCCCTACGAGCAGTACTTC; cdr3_aa: CASSGGTGPYEQYF
j_call: TRBJ2-7; clone_size: .; v_call: TRBV28; d_call: .; cdr3_nt: TGTGCCAGCAGTTTTGGTTTAAGTGGACAGAGATCCTACGAGCAGTACTTC; cdr3_aa: CASSFGLSGQRSYEQYF
j_call: TRBJ1-2; clone_size: .; v_call: TRBV29-1; d_call: .; cdr3_nt: TGCAGCGTTGAAGTCAGTGCCCCCTATGGCTACACCTTC; cdr3_aa: CSVEVSAPYGYTF
j_call: TRBJ2-1; clone_size: .; v_call: TRBV27; d_call: .; cdr3_nt: TGTGCCAGCAGTCTCGGGACTGGGACCTACAATGAGCAGTTCTTC; cdr3_aa: CASSLGTGTYNEQFF
j_call: TRBJ1-2; clone_size: .; v_call: TRBV7-9; d_call: TRBD1; cdr3_nt: TGTGCCAGCTCACCTGGGACAGGGAATGGCTACACCTTC; cdr3_aa: CASSPGTGNGYTF
j_call: TRBJ2-1; clone_size: .; v_call: TRBV11-3; d_call: .; cdr3_nt: TGTGCCAGCAGCTTAGAAAACAGGGAGCAGTTCTTC; cdr3_aa: CASSLENREQFF
j_call: TRBJ2-1; clone_size: .; v_call: TRBV7-2; d_call: TRBD2; cdr3_nt: TGTGCCAGCAGCTACGGACTAGCTCAAGAGAAGTTCTTC; cdr3_aa: CASSYGLAQEKFF
j_call: TRBJ1-2; clone_size: .; v_call: TRBV7-9; d_call: .; cdr3_nt: TGTGCCAGCAGCCCATTGCGAGGGGCAGACTATGGCTACACCTTC; cdr3_aa: CASSPLRGADYGYTF
j_call: TRBJ2-1; clone_size: .; v_call: TRBV7-9; d_call: .; cdr3_nt: TGTGCCAGCAGCCTCTGGACTTCGCCTTTAATCTTC; cdr3_aa: CASSLWTSPLIF
j_call: TRBJ1-5; clone_size: .; v_call: TRBV28; d_call: .; cdr3_nt: TGTGCCAGCAGTTTGTCTGATAGCAATCAGCCCCAGCATTTT; cdr3_aa: CASSLSDSNQPQHF
j_call: TRBJ1-3; clone_size: .; v_call: TRBV5-1; d_call: .; cdr3_nt: TGCGCCAGCAGCTTGCGGCGGAGGGTAGGCCCGGCCAGCTCTGGAAACACCATATATTTT; cdr3_aa: CASSLRRRVGPASSGNTIYF
j_call: TRBJ2-7; clone_size: .; v_call: TRBV2; d_call: .; cdr3_nt: TGTGCCAGCAGTGTATGGACGGGCAGCTACGAGCAGTACTTC; cdr3_aa: CASSVWTGSYEQYF
j_call: TRBJ2-7; clone_size: .; v_call: TRBV6-5; d_call: .; cdr3_nt: TGTGCCAGCAGTTACCCAGGGCTGCGCGAGCAGTACTTC; cdr3_aa: CASSYPGLREQYF
j_call: TRBJ1-2; clone_size: once; v_call: TRBV5-6; d_call: .; cdr3_nt: TGTGCCAGCAGCTTGGGGACGGCCGTCGGTGGCTACACCTTC; cdr3_aa: CASSLGTAVGGYTF
j_call: TRBJ2-1; clone_size: .; v_call: TRBV27; d_call: .; cdr3_nt: TGTGCCAGCAGTTTAGGGTACGCACACCCTAAGGGCAATGAGCAGTTCTTC; cdr3_aa: CASSLGYAHPKGNEQFF
j_call: TRBJ1-1; clone_size: .; v_call: TRBV10-2; d_call: TRBD1; cdr3_nt: TGCGCCAGCAAGAAAGGGACAGGGGCCACTGAAGCTTTCTTT; cdr3_aa: CASKKGTGATEAFF
j_call: TRBJ2-5; clone_size: .; v_call: TRBV2; d_call: TRBD1; cdr3_nt: TGTGCCAGCAGTGCTAGCCCCGACAGGGTGGAGACCCAGTACTTC; cdr3_aa: CASSASPDRVETQYF
j_call: TRBJ2-2; clone_size: .; v_call: TRBV6-5; d_call: .; cdr3_nt: TGTGCCAGCAGTTACCCCGGGGGCACCGGGGAGCTGTTTTTT; cdr3_aa: CASSYPGGTGELFF